This entry features one T cell receptor (beta chain) sequence. The antigen is undetermined. This specimen belongs to a study of vaccination and CD4 T cells after COVID-19. Sequence data for DNA of cultured CD4+ T cells were generated by the Oncomine TCR Beta short-read assay. Cultured CD4+ T cells were the source of extracted genomic DNA. Via MiXCR, TCRdb re-called the PCR reads, giving one row per CDR3 protein. The table includes over 9,000 distinct CDR3 sequences, under 75% detected once. Treatment given: roughly 11-day PBMC culture with coronavirus spike peptide pools or control peptides (ViraFEST assay). Negative selection enriched CD4+ T cells from cultures at more than 9 days. CDR1 SGHVS and CDR2 FQNEAQ come from the germline V gene. CDR3 length: 13 residues. V was clipped by 5 bases and J by 8 bases; unmatched bases: 7.

The chain joins TRBV7-8 to TRBJ1-2, with 8 positions matching TRBD1. Material for sequencing was CD4+ T cells from blood, cultured in vitro. The sequence was obtained from a human donor who had recovered from COVID-19. The CDR3 DNA reads TGTGCCAGCAGCCTCACGACAGGGGCGGGCTACACCTTC. Protein product: CASSLTTGAGYTF.